The 3 T cell receptor beta chains in this list originate from one sample, sequenced in a study of early T cells in non-severe SARS-CoV-2 infection. TCRdb itself ran the 5' RACE reads through MiXCR, one entry per CDR3 protein. The sample comprises roughly 92,000 distinct CDR3 sequences, approximately 12% of which are singletons, and about 4.6% rests with the top ten. Specimen: whole blood, collected at baseline. The receptor source for this set is an adult who was a healthcare worker with PCR-confirmed SARS-CoV-2 infection or an uninfected control (not recorded which).

There are a few counts of this clonotype. The V and J genes are TRBV11-2 and TRBJ2-2; TRBD1 agrees at 7 bases. V was pared by 5 bases and J by 4 bases, with 13 bases of the junction left unmatched. The CDR3 spans 17 residues. CDR1 is SGHAT and CDR2 is FQNNGV in the germline V gene. The CDR3 sequence is CASSHNRQGQATGELFF. CDR3 nucleotide sequence: TGTGCCAGCAGCCATAATCGACAGGGACAAGCCACCGGGGAGCTGTTTTTT.

A few counts support this clonotype. The genes are TRBV10-3 and TRBJ1-1, with D possibly TRBD1 on 5 matching bases. This CDR3 is 14 amino acids long. Between the trimmed V and J ends, which lost 3 bases and 4 bases, there was a span of 12 bases. Germline CDR1 reads ENHRY; CDR2 reads SYGVKD. As DNA, the CDR3 is TGTGCCATCAGTGAAGGGGCGGCAGGCACTGAAGCTTTCTTT. Amino acid sequence: CAISEGAAGTEAFF.

The rearrangement joins TRBV5-4 to TRBJ2-7; no reliable D call. The CDR3 runs 15 residues. The germline V gene has CDR1 SGHNT and CDR2 YYREEE (reference sequence). V was pared by 1 base and J by 4 bases, with 15 bases between. Written as DNA, the CDR3 is TGTGCCAGCAGCTTGCCGTCCTCCCGCGGATACGAGCAGTACTTC. Its translation: CASSLPSSRGYEQYF.